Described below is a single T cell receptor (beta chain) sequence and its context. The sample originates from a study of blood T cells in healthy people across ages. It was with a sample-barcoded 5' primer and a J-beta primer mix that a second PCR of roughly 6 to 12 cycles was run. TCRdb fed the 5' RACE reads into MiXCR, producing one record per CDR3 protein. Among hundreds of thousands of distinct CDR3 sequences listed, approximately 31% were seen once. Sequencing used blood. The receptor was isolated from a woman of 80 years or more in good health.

CDR3 sequence reads: CASTGGAGNSPLHF. CDR3 nucleotides: TGTGCCAGTACAGGGGGCGCGGGTAATTCACCCCTCCACTTT. The rearrangement links TRBV10-3 to TRBJ1-6, with 9 bases identical to TRBD1. J was trimmed by 6 bases and V by 10 bases; bases with no gene match: 7. Germline lookup yields CDR1 ENHRY and CDR2 SYGVKD. This CDR3 contains 14 residues.